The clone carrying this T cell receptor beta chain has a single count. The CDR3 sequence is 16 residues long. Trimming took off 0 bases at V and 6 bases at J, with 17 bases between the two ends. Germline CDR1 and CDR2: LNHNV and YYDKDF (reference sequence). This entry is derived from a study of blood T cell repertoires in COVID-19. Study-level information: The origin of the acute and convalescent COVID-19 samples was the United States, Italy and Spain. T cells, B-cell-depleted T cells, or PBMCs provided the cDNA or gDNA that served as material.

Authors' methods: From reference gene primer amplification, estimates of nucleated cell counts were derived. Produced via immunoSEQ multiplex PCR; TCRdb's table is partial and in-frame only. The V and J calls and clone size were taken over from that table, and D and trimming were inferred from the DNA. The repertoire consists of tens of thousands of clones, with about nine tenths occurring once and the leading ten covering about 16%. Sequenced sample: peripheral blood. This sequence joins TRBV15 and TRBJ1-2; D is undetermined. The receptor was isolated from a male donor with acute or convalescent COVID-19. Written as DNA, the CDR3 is TGTGCCACCAGCAGAGATCGAGTGACAACACGGCATGGCTACACCTTC. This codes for CATSRDRVTTRHGYTF.